This T cell receptor (beta chain) was retrieved from a study of blood T cell repertoires in COVID-19. Trimming shortened V by 4 bases and J by 5 bases, and 22 bases separated the two germline ends. The length of the CDR3 is 17 residues. The germline V gene encodes CDR1 SGHRS and CDR2 YFSETQ. Generated by immunoSEQ multiplex PCR, the TCRdb table keeps only in-frame clones and is missing some. The table has about 280,000 clones, approximately 91% seen once. This clone showed up many times. The receptor was derived from a man aged 50 to 59 with acute or convalescent COVID-19. This chain connects TRBV5-1 to TRBJ2-1, with D possibly being TRBD2 (5 bases). The sequenced material came from peripheral blood. CDR3 residues: CASSRIIFGISDNEQFF. The CDR3 nucleotides read TGCGCCAGCAGCCGGATCATATTCGGGATTTCTGACAATGAGCAGTTCTTC.